This T cell receptor beta chain was sequenced for a study of T cell changes during pregnancy in multiple sclerosis (dated by TCRdb to between 2018 and 2021). Looking at the study overall: Changes in the T cell repertoire over the course of pregnancy were examined in this study in women with multiple sclerosis.

Libraries were prepared through the immunoSEQ multiplex PCR assay. TCRdb limited this immuneACCESS table to in-frame rearrangements with V and J called. A share of clones is missing; checked studies link under half to unresolved V genes, and the rest is unexplained. The sample table shows about 38,000 clones, and around nine tenths are seen once. The ten most abundant clones make up roughly 0.38% of the sample. Sequences LGHNA (CDR1) and YSLEER (CDR2) are obtained from the germline V gene. Taken from cysteine to phenylalanine, the CDR3 has 17 residues. Only the CDR3 region is kept as DNA, spanning 51 bases read in frame from base 1. V trim: 0 bases; J trim: 5 bases; unmatched bases: 7. As for this clone: The antigen it binds to is not known. Base qualities are not at hand, and no much larger clone is one base apart.

Sequencing used CD4+ T cells from peripheral blood mononuclear cells, obtained after pregnancy. The rearrangement combines TRBV4-3 with TRBJ2-2; 9 middle bases align to TRBD1. The sequence came from a female donor in good health, enrolled as a control in a pregnancy study. The nucleotide sequence is given as TGCGCCAGCAGCCAAGAGTTCGGGACAGGGTGGACCGGGGAGCTGTTTTTT. Its protein reads: CASSQEFGTGWTGELFF.